This T cell receptor beta chain was identified during a study of T cell responses to AZD1222 COVID-19 vaccine. Method: immunoSEQ multiplex PCR; TCRdb's copy keeps in-frame clones and lacks some. The repertoire holds approximately 100,000 clones, around 90% seen once, with 20% in the top ten. The germline gives CDR1 SNHLY, CDR2 FYNNEI. This CDR3 has 14 residues. Trimming shortened V by 6 bases and J by 3 bases, and 15 bases separated the two germline ends. The sample in question was peripheral blood, obtained on day 0 of AZD1222 vaccination. This clonotype originated in an adult in good health. V gene TRBV2 combines with J gene TRBJ2-7, with D unresolved. The CDR3 coding sequence is TGTGCCAGCAGAAATCTTCCGGTCTACTACGAGCAGTACTTC. Its translation: CASRNLPVYYEQYF. The full variable domain, rest sourced from reference TRBV2 and TRBJ2-7, is EPEVTQTPSHQVTQMGQEVILRCVPISNHLYFYWYRQILGQKVEFLVSFYNNEISEKSEIFDDQFSVERPDGSNFTLKIRSTKLEDSAMYFCASRNLPVYYEQYFGPGTRLTVT.